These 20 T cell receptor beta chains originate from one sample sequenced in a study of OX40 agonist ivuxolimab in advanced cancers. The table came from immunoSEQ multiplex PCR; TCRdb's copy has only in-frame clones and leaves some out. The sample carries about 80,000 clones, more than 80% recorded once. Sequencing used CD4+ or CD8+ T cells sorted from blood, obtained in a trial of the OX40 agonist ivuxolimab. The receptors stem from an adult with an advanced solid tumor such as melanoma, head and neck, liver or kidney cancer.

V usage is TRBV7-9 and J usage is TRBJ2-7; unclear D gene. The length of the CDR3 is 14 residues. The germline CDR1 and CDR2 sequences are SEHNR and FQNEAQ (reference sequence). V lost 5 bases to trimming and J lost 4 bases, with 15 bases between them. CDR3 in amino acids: CASSIGRSGYEQYF. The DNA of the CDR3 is TGTGCCAGCAGCATAGGACGGAGTGGGTACGAGCAGTACTTC.

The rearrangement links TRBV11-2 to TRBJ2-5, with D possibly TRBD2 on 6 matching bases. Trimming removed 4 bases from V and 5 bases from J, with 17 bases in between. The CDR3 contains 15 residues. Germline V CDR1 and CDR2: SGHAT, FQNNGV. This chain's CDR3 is CASSSSGGKEETQYF. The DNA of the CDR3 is TGTGCCAGCAGCTCCTCGGGCGGGAAGGAGGAGACCCAGTACTTC.

CDR3 residues: CASSLGWSGTTYEQYF. CDR3 bases: TGTGCCAGCAGCTTAGGATGGAGCGGGACTACCTACGAGCAGTACTTC. This chain connects TRBV7-2 to TRBJ2-7, with TRBD2 identical over 7 bases. The CDR3 length is 16 residues. The germline V gene encodes CDR1 SGHTA and CDR2 FQGNSA. V shed 1 base, J shed 2 bases, and the junction held 8 bases outside the gene matches.

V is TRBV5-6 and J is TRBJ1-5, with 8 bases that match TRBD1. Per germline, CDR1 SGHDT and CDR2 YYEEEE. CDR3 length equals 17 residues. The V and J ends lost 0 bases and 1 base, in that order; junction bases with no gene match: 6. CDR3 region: CASSLGGTGRSNQPQHF. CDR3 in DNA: TGTGCCAGCAGCTTGGGCGGGACAGGCCGGAGCAATCAGCCCCAGCATTTT.

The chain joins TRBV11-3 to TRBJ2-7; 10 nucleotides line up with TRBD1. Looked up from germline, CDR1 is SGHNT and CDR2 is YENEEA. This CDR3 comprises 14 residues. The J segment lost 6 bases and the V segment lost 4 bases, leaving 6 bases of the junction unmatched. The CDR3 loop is CASSSGTGVAEQYF. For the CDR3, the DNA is TGTGCCAGCAGCTCCGGGACAGGGGTAGCCGAGCAGTACTTC.

The CDR3 region has the DNA TGTGCCAGCAGTTTAGCGGGAGGTATGCGCGAGCAGTACTTC. Its protein is CASSLAGGMREQYF. The V and J genes are TRBV6-6 and TRBJ2-7; 10 bases match TRBD2. V was clipped by 4 bases and J by 6 bases; unmatched bases: 6. The germline V gene encodes CDR1 MNHNY and CDR2 SVGAGI (reference sequence). The CDR3 extends over 14 amino acids.

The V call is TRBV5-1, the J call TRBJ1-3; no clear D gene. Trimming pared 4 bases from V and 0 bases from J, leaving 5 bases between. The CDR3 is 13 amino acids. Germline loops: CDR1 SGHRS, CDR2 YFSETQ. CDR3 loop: CASSPNSGNTIYF. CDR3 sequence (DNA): TGCGCCAGCAGCCCGAACTCTGGAAACACCATATATTTT.

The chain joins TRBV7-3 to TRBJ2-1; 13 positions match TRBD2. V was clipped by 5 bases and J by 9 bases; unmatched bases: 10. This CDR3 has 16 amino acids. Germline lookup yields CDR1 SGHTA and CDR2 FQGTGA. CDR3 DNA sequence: TGTGCCAGCAGCCCAGGACTAGCGGGAGCATTGGGTGAGCAGTTCTTC. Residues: CASSPGLAGALGEQFF.

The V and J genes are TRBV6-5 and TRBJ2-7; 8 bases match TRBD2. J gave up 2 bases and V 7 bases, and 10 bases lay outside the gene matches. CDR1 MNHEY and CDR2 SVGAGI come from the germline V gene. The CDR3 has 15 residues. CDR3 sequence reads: CASKYGLALTYEQYF. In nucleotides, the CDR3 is TGTGCCAGCAAATATGGACTAGCCCTAACCTACGAGCAGTACTTC.

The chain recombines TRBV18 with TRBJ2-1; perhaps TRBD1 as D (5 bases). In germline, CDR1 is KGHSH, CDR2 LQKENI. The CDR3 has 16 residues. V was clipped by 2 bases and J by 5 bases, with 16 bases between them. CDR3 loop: CASSPSRTRLNNEQFF. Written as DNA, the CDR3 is TGTGCCAGCTCACCATCTCGGACACGACTCAACAATGAGCAGTTCTTC.

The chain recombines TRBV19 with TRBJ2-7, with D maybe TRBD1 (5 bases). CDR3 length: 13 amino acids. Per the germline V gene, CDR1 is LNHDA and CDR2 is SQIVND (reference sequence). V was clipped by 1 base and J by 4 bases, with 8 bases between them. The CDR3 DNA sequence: TGTGCCAGTAGTATAGGGGGCCTGTACGAGCAGTACTTC. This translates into CASSIGGLYEQYF.

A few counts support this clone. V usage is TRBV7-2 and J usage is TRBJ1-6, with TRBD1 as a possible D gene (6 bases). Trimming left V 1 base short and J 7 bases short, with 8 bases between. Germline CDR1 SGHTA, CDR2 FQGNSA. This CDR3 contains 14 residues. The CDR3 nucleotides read TGTGCCAGCAGCTTAGTGAGGGGGAATTCACCCCTCCACTTT. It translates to CASSLVRGNSPLHF.

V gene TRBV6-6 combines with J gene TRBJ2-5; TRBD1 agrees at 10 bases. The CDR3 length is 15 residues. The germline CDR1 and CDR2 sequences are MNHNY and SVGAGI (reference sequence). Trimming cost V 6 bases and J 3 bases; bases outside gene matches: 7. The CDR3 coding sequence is TGTGCCAGCAGCGAACGGGACAGGGGTAAAGAGACCCAGTACTTC. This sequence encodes CASSERDRGKETQYF.

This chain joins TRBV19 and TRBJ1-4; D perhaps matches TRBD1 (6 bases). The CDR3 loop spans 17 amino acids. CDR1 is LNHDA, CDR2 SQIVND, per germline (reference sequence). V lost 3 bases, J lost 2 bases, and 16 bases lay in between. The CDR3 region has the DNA TGTGCCAGTAGTATCCTCGGCGGGGGGCCTACTAATGAAAAACTGTTTTTT. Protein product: CASSILGGGPTNEKLFF. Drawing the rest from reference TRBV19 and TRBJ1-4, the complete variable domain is DGGITQSPKYLFRKEGQNVTLSCEQNLNHDAMYWYRQDPGQGLRLIYYSQIVNDFQKGDIAEGYSVSREKKESFPLTVTSAQKNPTAFYLCASSILGGGPTNEKLFFGSGTQLSVL.

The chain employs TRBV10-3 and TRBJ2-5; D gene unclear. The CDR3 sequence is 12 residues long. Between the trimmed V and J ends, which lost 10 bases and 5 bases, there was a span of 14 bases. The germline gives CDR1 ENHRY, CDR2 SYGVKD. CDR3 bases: TGTGCCAGCCGTGGGTCAGGTGAGACCCAGTACTTC. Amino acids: CASRGSGETQYF.

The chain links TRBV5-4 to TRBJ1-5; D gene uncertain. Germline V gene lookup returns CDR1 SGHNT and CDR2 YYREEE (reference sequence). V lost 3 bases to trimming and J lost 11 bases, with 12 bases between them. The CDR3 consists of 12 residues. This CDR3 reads CASSSRNGAQHF. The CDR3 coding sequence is TGTGCCAGCAGCTCTCGGAATGGGGCCCAGCATTTT.

The DNA of the CDR3 is TGTGCTAGTGGTTCCGGGCCCCAAGAGACCCAGTACTTC. It codes for CASGSGPQETQYF. This rearrangement joins TRBV12-5 to TRBJ2-5; no definite D call. This CDR3 region has 13 residues. V was cut by 4 bases and J by 1 base, with 7 bases left in between. From germline, CDR1 is LGHNT and CDR2 FRNRAP.

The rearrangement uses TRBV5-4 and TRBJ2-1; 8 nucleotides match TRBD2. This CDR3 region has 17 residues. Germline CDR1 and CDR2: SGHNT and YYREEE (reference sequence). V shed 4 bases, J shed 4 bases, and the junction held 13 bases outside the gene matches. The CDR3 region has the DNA TGTGCCAGCAGCGCGGGAGGCGGGGGGACGAATTACAATGAGCAGTTCTTC. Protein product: CASSAGGGGTNYNEQFF.

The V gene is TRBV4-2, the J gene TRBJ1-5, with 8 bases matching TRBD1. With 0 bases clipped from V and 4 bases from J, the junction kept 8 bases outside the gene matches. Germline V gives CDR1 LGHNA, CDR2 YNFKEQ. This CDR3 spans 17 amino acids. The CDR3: CASSQERGQARNQPQHF. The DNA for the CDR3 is TGTGCCAGCAGCCAAGAAAGGGGACAGGCAAGGAATCAGCCCCAGCATTTT.

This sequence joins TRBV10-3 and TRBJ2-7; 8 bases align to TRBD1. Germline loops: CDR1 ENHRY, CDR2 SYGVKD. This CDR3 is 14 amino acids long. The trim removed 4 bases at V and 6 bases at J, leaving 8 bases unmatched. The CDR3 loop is CAISGTGSLLEQYF. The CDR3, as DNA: TGTGCCATCAGTGGGACAGGGAGCCTGCTCGAGCAGTACTTC.